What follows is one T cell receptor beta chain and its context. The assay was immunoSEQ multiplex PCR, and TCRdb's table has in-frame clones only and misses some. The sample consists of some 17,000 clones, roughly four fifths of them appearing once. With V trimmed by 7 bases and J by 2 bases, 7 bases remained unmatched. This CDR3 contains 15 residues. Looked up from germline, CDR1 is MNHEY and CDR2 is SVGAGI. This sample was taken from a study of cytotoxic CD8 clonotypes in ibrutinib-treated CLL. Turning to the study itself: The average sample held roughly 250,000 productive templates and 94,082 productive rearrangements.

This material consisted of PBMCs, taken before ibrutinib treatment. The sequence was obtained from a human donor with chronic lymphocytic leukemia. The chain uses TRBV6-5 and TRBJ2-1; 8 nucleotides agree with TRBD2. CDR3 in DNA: TGTGCCAGCACCTACACGGGAGGGACCTACAATGAGCAGTTCTTC. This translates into CASTYTGGTYNEQFF.